This is a list of T cell receptor beta chains from one sample in a study of blood T cell repertoires in COVID-19. Assay used: immunoSEQ multiplex PCR; TCRdb lists only in-frame clones, some missing. The sample has 250,000 to 400,000 clones, about 90% seen once. Sequences were obtained from peripheral blood. The receptors come from a woman in her twenties or thirties with COVID-19, enrolled during active disease. CDR3s include the opening cysteine and the closing phenylalanine or tryptophan. D genes are given only for firm matches. Not all rows give a size; the values are once, few, many and, for expanded clones, a class.

clone size: .; V gene: TRBV30; J gene: TRBJ1-6; D gene: TRBD1; CDR3 DNA: TGTGCCTGGAGTTCAACAGGGGGGTCACCCCTCCACTTT; CDR3 protein: CAWSSTGGSPLHF
clone size: .; V gene: TRBV18; J gene: TRBJ2-1; D gene: TRBD2; CDR3 DNA: TGTGCCAGCTCAAGAGGTGGTAGCGGGAGCTCCTACAATGAGCAGTTCTTC; CDR3 protein: CASSRGGSGSSYNEQFF
clone size: .; V gene: TRBV5-1; J gene: TRBJ2-7; D gene: TRBD2; CDR3 DNA: TGCGCCAGCAGCTTTCTGACTAGCGGGGACCACTACGAGCAGTACTTC; CDR3 protein: CASSFLTSGDHYEQYF
clone size: .; V gene: TRBV12-3/TRBV12-4; J gene: TRBJ2-5; D gene: .; CDR3 DNA: TGTGCCAGCAGTTCCAGGGGATTTGAGACCCAGTACTTC; CDR3 protein: CASSSRGFETQYF
clone size: few; V gene: TRBV29-1; J gene: TRBJ1-1; D gene: .; CDR3 DNA: TGCAGCGTTGCGACAGCCTCCCGGAACACTGAAGCTTTCTTT; CDR3 protein: CSVATASRNTEAFF
clone size: .; V gene: TRBV6-5; J gene: TRBJ1-3; D gene: .; CDR3 DNA: TGTGCCAGCATCAAGGACACCTACTCTGGAAACACCATATATTTT; CDR3 protein: CASIKDTYSGNTIYF
clone size: .; V gene: TRBV5-1; J gene: TRBJ1-2; D gene: TRBD1; CDR3 DNA: TGCGCCAGCAGTTCCGGGACAGGGGTGTATGGCTACACCTTC; CDR3 protein: CASSSGTGVYGYTF
clone size: .; V gene: TRBV27; J gene: TRBJ1-2; D gene: TRBD1; CDR3 DNA: TGTGCCAGCAGTCACCCCGATGGGGACAGGGATTCCCTCCCTAACTATGGCTACACCTTC; CDR3 protein: CASSHPDGDRDSLPNYGYTF
clone size: few; V gene: TRBV3-1/TRBV3-2; J gene: TRBJ1-1; D gene: .; CDR3 DNA: TGTGCCAGCAGCCAAGGATCGGGTGAAGCTTTCTTT; CDR3 protein: CASSQGSGEAFF
clone size: .; V gene: TRBV11-1; J gene: TRBJ1-4; D gene: TRBD1; CDR3 DNA: TGTGCCAGCAGCGCCAGGACAGGTCCTAATGAAAAACTGTTTTTT; CDR3 protein: CASSARTGPNEKLFF
clone size: .; V gene: TRBV6-4; J gene: TRBJ2-1; D gene: .; CDR3 DNA: TGTGCCAGCAGTGACTCTACTAGCTCCCCCAATGAGCAGTTCTTC; CDR3 protein: CASSDSTSSPNEQFF
clone size: .; V gene: TRBV29-1; J gene: TRBJ2-1; D gene: TRBD1; CDR3 DNA: TGCAGCGTAGGGACAGGGAATGAGCAGTTCTTC; CDR3 protein: CSVGTGNEQFF
clone size: .; V gene: TRBV15; J gene: TRBJ1-1; D gene: .; CDR3 DNA: TGTGCCACCAGCAGATATCAGGGGTTCAAGACTGAAGCTTTCTTT; CDR3 protein: CATSRYQGFKTEAFF
clone size: .; V gene: TRBV7-2; J gene: TRBJ2-1; D gene: .; CDR3 DNA: TGTGCCAGCAGCTTAGACGGGGGAAGCTCCTACAATGAGCAGTTCTTC; CDR3 protein: CASSLDGGSSYNEQFF
clone size: once; V gene: TRBV5-1; J gene: TRBJ2-5; D gene: .; CDR3 DNA: TGCGCCAGCAGCTTGGAAGGAGGGGGCTTTAGTGAGACCCAGTACTTC; CDR3 protein: CASSLEGGGFSETQYF
clone size: .; V gene: TRBV2; J gene: TRBJ2-2; D gene: .; CDR3 DNA: TGTGCCAGCAGGAGGGAGGGGGGCACCGGGGAGCTGTTTTTT; CDR3 protein: CASRREGGTGELFF
clone size: .; V gene: TRBV7-6; J gene: TRBJ1-1; D gene: .; CDR3 DNA: TGTGCCAGCAGCAGCCCGTGGGGGGGGAACACTGAAGCTTTCTTT; CDR3 protein: CASSSPWGGNTEAFF
clone size: .; V gene: TRBV30; J gene: TRBJ2-3; D gene: TRBD2; CDR3 DNA: TGTGCCTGGAGTGTAGGTCTAGCGGGAGATGGTACGCAGTATTTT; CDR3 protein: CAWSVGLAGDGTQYF
clone size: .; V gene: TRBV3-1/TRBV3-2; J gene: TRBJ1-5; D gene: .; CDR3 DNA: TGTGCCAGCAGCGACAGGTTTAGCAATCAGCCCCAGCATTTT; CDR3 protein: CASSDRFSNQPQHF
clone size: .; V gene: TRBV21-1; J gene: TRBJ2-7; D gene: .; CDR3 DNA: TGTGCCAGCAGGGGTCGGGGACTAGCGGACCTCTCCTACGAGCAGTACTTC; CDR3 protein: CASRGRGLADLSYEQYF
clone size: once; V gene: TRBV27; J gene: TRBJ2-5; D gene: TRBD1; CDR3 DNA: TGTGCCAGCAGTTGGACAGGGGGACAAGAGACCCAGTACTTC; CDR3 protein: CASSWTGGQETQYF
clone size: .; V gene: TRBV3-1/TRBV3-2; J gene: TRBJ2-7; D gene: TRBD2; CDR3 DNA: TGTGCCAGCAGCTCCCTAGGTGGCGGGGGGGCAACCGGGACTAGCGACTACGAGCAGTACTTC; CDR3 protein: CASSSLGGGGATGTSDYEQYF
clone size: once; V gene: TRBV30; J gene: TRBJ1-2; D gene: .; CDR3 DNA: TGTGCCAGCGCTAAGGGACGGGAGGGCTACACCTTC; CDR3 protein: CASAKGREGYTF
clone size: few; V gene: TRBV5-1; J gene: TRBJ2-7; D gene: TRBD1; CDR3 DNA: TGCGCCAGCAGCTTTTCGACAGGGGATCCCTACGAGCAGTACTTC; CDR3 protein: CASSFSTGDPYEQYF
clone size: .; V gene: TRBV5-1; J gene: TRBJ2-5; D gene: TRBD1; CDR3 DNA: TGCGCCAGCAGCGAAGGGACAGGGATTATAGAGACCCAGTACTTC; CDR3 protein: CASSEGTGIIETQYF
clone size: .; V gene: TRBV10-1; J gene: TRBJ1-4; D gene: TRBD1; CDR3 DNA: TGCGCCAGCAGTGAAAGGCAGGGGGGTATCCAAAAACTGTTTTTT; CDR3 protein: CASSERQGGIQKLFF
clone size: .; V gene: TRBV6-5; J gene: TRBJ2-1; D gene: TRBD2; CDR3 DNA: TGTGCCAGCAGAGGGACTAGCGGTAGGGTCCATGAGCAGTTCTTC; CDR3 protein: CASRGTSGRVHEQFF
clone size: .; V gene: TRBV6-5; J gene: TRBJ1-3; D gene: .; CDR3 DNA: TGTGCCACCCTACGGGGGAACACCATATATTTT; CDR3 protein: CATLRGNTIYF
clone size: .; V gene: TRBV27; J gene: TRBJ1-1; D gene: TRBD1; CDR3 DNA: TGTGCCAGCAGTTTCGCAGGGGGCGATGGCACTGAAGCTTTCTTT; CDR3 protein: CASSFAGGDGTEAFF
clone size: once; V gene: TRBV11-1; J gene: TRBJ1-3; D gene: TRBD1; CDR3 DNA: TGTGCCAGCAGCACACGGGACAGGATCTCTGGAAACACCATATATTTT; CDR3 protein: CASSTRDRISGNTIYF
clone size: .; V gene: TRBV29-1; J gene: TRBJ1-1; D gene: TRBD1; CDR3 DNA: TGCAGCGCCGGGACAGGGGTTACTGAAGCTTTCTTT; CDR3 protein: CSAGTGVTEAFF
clone size: .; V gene: TRBV30; J gene: TRBJ2-2; D gene: TRBD2; CDR3 DNA: TGTGCCTGGAGTCACCTCGGGGGGGCGGTGAACACCGGGGAGCTGTTTTTT; CDR3 protein: CAWSHLGGAVNTGELFF
clone size: .; V gene: TRBV18; J gene: TRBJ2-1; D gene: TRBD2; CDR3 DNA: TGTGCCAGCTCACCGTCCGGGACAGCCGGGACTAGCGGGAGTTGGAGCTCCTACAATGAGCAGTTCTTC; CDR3 protein: CASSPSGTAGTSGSWSSYNEQFF
clone size: .; V gene: TRBV7-2; J gene: TRBJ2-2; D gene: TRBD2; CDR3 DNA: TGTGCCAGCAGCTTAGGTTGGCGGGAGGCGAACACCGGGGAGCTGTTTTTT; CDR3 protein: CASSLGWREANTGELFF
clone size: .; V gene: TRBV6-6; J gene: TRBJ1-2; D gene: .; CDR3 DNA: TGTGCCAGCAGTTCGCAGGGGGGCTACACCTTC; CDR3 protein: CASSSQGGYTF
clone size: .; V gene: TRBV28; J gene: TRBJ1-5; D gene: .; CDR3 DNA: TGTGCCAGCAGTTTCGGCCCCGGGGATCAGCCCCAGCATTTT; CDR3 protein: CASSFGPGDQPQHF
clone size: .; V gene: TRBV3-1/TRBV3-2; J gene: TRBJ2-1; D gene: TRBD2; CDR3 DNA: TGTGCCAGCAGCGGATTCGGGACTAGCGGGAGTGATGAGCAGTTCTTC; CDR3 protein: CASSGFGTSGSDEQFF
clone size: .; V gene: TRBV3-1/TRBV3-2; J gene: TRBJ2-2; D gene: .; CDR3 DNA: TGTGCCAGCAGCCAAGTTCGGAGCAGCCCAGGGTCCGGGGAGCTGTTTTTT; CDR3 protein: CASSQVRSSPGSGELFF
clone size: .; V gene: TRBV3-1/TRBV3-2; J gene: TRBJ2-2; D gene: TRBD1; CDR3 DNA: TGTGCCAGCAGCCCGAAGGACAGGGGTAACGGGGAGCTGTTTTTT; CDR3 protein: CASSPKDRGNGELFF
clone size: .; V gene: TRBV6-4; J gene: TRBJ2-2; D gene: .; CDR3 DNA: TGTGCCAGCAGTGAACGGGAGCGGGGGGAGCTGTTTTTT; CDR3 protein: CASSERERGELFF
clone size: .; V gene: TRBV28; J gene: TRBJ2-3; D gene: TRBD1; CDR3 DNA: TGTGCCAGCAGTTTAGACCTCAACAGGGGGGATACGCAGTATTTT; CDR3 protein: CASSLDLNRGDTQYF
clone size: once; V gene: TRBV2; J gene: TRBJ1-5; D gene: TRBD1; CDR3 DNA: TGTGCCAGCAGCGAAGGACAGGGGGCAGATCAGCCCCAGCATTTT; CDR3 protein: CASSEGQGADQPQHF
clone size: .; V gene: TRBV11-2; J gene: TRBJ2-7; D gene: .; CDR3 DNA: TGTGCCAGCAGCTTAGGGGGATGGGGCCAACGCGAGCAGTACTTC; CDR3 protein: CASSLGGWGQREQYF
clone size: many; V gene: TRBV12-3/TRBV12-4; J gene: TRBJ2-7; D gene: .; CDR3 DNA: TGTGCCAGCAGCCGGTCCTATCCGGGCGAGCAGTACTTC; CDR3 protein: CASSRSYPGEQYF
clone size: .; V gene: TRBV27; J gene: TRBJ1-6; D gene: .; CDR3 DNA: TGTGCCAGCAGTTTATCCCCGGTAAAATATAATTCACCCCTCCACTTT; CDR3 protein: CASSLSPVKYNSPLHF
clone size: .; V gene: TRBV11-2; J gene: TRBJ2-7; D gene: TRBD2; CDR3 DNA: TGTGCCAGCAGCTTAGATGGAACTAGCGGGAGGGTCTCCTACGAGCAGTACTTC; CDR3 protein: CASSLDGTSGRVSYEQYF